Below, one T cell receptor beta chain is given with its context. The data were obtained in a study of OX40 agonist ivuxolimab in advanced cancers. The V gene end was trimmed by 6 bases and the J gene end by 5 bases; junction bases not matched to a gene: 11. Germline CDR1 and CDR2: SEHNR and FQNEAQ (reference sequence). The CDR3 extends over 15 amino acids. Using immunoSEQ multiplex PCR, the repertoire was profiled, and TCRdb retains in-frame clones only, with some absent. Here the sample spans 60,000 to 85,000 clones, around 84% being singletons. The TCR was taken from an adult with an advanced solid tumor such as melanoma, head and neck, liver or kidney cancer. Here the sequenced sample was CD4+ or CD8+ T cells sorted from blood, taken in a trial of the OX40 agonist ivuxolimab. V is TRBV7-9 and J is TRBJ2-7; 9 bases align to TRBD2. CDR3 amino acids: CASSSIWTSAHEQYF. CDR3 DNA: TGTGCCAGCAGTTCGATCTGGACTAGCGCCCACGAGCAGTACTTC. Drawing the rest from reference TRBV7-9 and TRBJ2-7, the complete variable domain is DTGVSQNPRHKITKRGQNVTFRCDPISEHNRLYWYRQTLGQGPEFLTYFQNEAQLEKSRLLSDRFSAERPKGSFSTLEIQRTEQGDSAMYLCASSSIWTSAHEQYFGPGTRLTVT.